This T cell receptor (beta chain) was sequenced for a study of blood T cells in healthy people across ages. This clonotype came up a few times. A second PCR of 7 to 11 cycles used a sample-barcoded 5' primer and a J-beta primer mix. TCRdb processed the 5' RACE reads anew with MiXCR; each CDR3 protein has one entry. The table has about 1,400,000 distinct CDR3 sequences, roughly 59% seen once. Researchers isolated at least 7 million PBMCs per sample. This clonotype was sampled from a man younger than 35 in good health. Sequenced material: blood.

CDR3 sequence: CAISETRVETQYF. The CDR3 nucleotides are TGTGCCATCAGTGAGACCCGGGTTGAGACCCAGTACTTC. The rearrangement links TRBV10-3 to TRBJ2-5; D is undetermined. Germline V gene data show CDR1 as ENHRY and CDR2 as SYGVKD. CDR3 size: 13 residues. Trimming removed 2 bases at V and 5 bases at J, with 9 bases between.